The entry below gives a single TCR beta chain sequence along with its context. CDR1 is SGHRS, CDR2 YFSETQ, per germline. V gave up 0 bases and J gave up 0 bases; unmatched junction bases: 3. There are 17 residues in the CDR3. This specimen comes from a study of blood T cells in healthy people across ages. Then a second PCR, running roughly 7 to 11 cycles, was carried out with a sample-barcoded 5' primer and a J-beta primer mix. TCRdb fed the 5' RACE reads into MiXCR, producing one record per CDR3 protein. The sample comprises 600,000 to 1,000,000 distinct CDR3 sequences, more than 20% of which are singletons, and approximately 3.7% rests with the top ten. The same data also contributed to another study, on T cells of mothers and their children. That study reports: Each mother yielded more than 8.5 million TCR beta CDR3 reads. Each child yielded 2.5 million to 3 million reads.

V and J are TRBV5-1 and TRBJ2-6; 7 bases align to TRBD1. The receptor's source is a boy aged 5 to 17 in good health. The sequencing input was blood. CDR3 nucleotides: TGCGCCAGCAGCTTGGTGGACAGGAGCTCTGGGGCCAACGTCCTGACTTTC. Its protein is CASSLVDRSSGANVLTF.